Below are 15 T cell receptor beta chains sequenced from a single sample in a study of blood T cell repertoires in COVID-19. Using immunoSEQ multiplex PCR, the repertoire was profiled, and TCRdb retains in-frame clones only, with some absent. The sample holds 10,000 to 11,000 clones; 70% to 90% are singletons and the top ten take roughly 24%. Input material: peripheral blood. The receptors come from a man aged 30 to 39 with active or convalescent COVID-19.

The CDR3 nucleotides are TGTGCCAGTAGTAGAGACAGTACCGGCTACACCTTC. Residues: CASSRDSTGYTF. The rearrangement links TRBV19 to TRBJ1-2, with D tentatively TRBD1 (5 bases). CDR3 size: 12 residues. V was shortened by 4 bases and J by 8 bases, with 11 bases between the two germline ends. CDR1 is LNHDA and CDR2 is SQIVND in the germline V gene (reference sequence).

The chain joins TRBV14 to TRBJ1-2; 9 bases are a match to TRBD1. Germline CDR1 SGHDN, CDR2 FVKESK. The V gene end was trimmed by 4 bases and the J gene end by 4 bases; junction bases not matched to a gene: 1. The CDR3 extends over 13 amino acids. CDR3 in amino acids: CASSPDRGYGYTF. The CDR3 DNA is TGTGCCAGCAGCCCGGACAGGGGCTATGGCTACACCTTC. Drawing the rest from reference TRBV14 and TRBJ1-2, the complete variable domain is EAGVTQFPSHSVIEKGQTVTLRCDPISGHDNLYWYRRVMGKEIKFLLHFVKESKQDESGMPNNRFLAERTGGTYSTLKVQPAELEDSGVYFCASSPDRGYGYTFGSGTRLTVV.

The rearrangement uses TRBV11-1 and TRBJ2-7; 7 bases fit TRBD1. Looked up from germline, CDR1 is SGHAT and CDR2 is FQDESV (reference sequence). The CDR3 runs 14 residues. V lost 2 bases and J lost 3; bases outside the gene matches: 4. CDR3 protein: CASSLTRDSYEQYV. The CDR3 coding sequence is TGTGCCAGCAGCTTAACCCGGGACAGCTACGAGCAGTACGTC.

As DNA, the CDR3 is TGCGCCAGCAGCTTAACAGGGGGCATGGACTCTGGAAACACCATATATTTT. Encoded protein: CASSLTGGMDSGNTIYF. The V and J genes are TRBV5-1 and TRBJ1-3, with 9 positions matching TRBD1. V shed 2 bases, J shed 0 bases, and the junction held 6 bases outside the gene matches. The germline CDR1 and CDR2 sequences are SGHRS and YFSETQ. The CDR3 is 17 residues long.

The chain recombines TRBV5-1 with TRBJ2-3, with 8 bases identical to TRBD1. The CDR3 is made up of 16 amino acids. Germline CDR1 SGHRS, CDR2 YFSETQ. With 1 base clipped from V and 2 bases from J, the junction kept 6 bases outside the gene matches. The CDR3, as DNA: TGCGCCAGCAGCTTGAGTGGGACAGGTAACACAGATACGCAGTATTTT. It yields the protein CASSLSGTGNTDTQYF.

The V call is TRBV3-1 (or the pseudogene TRBV3-2), the J call TRBJ1-2; D is unresolved. The germline CDR1 and CDR2 sequences are LGHDT and YNNKEL (reference sequence). The V end lost 1 base, the J end lost 3 bases, and 6 bases lay between the germline ends. The CDR3 length is 13 residues. The CDR3 DNA sequence: TGTGCCAGCAGCCAAGGGGAGGACTATGGCTACACCTTC. The encoded protein is CASSQGEDYGYTF.

This chain uses TRBV5-1 with TRBJ1-1; D unresolved. This CDR3 region has 13 residues. V lost 4 bases, J lost 1 base, and 8 bases lay in between. CDR1 and CDR2 (germline): SGHRS, YFSETQ. The CDR3 is CASSLDSNTEAFF. The CDR3 nucleotides are TGCGCCAGCAGCCTAGACTCGAACACTGAAGCTTTCTTT.

This clone was seen a single time. CDR3 nucleotide sequence: TGTGCCAGTAGTACCCGACAGGGTGGCTACGAGCAGTACTTC. Translated: CASSTRQGGYEQYF. The V and J genes are TRBV19 and TRBJ2-7; 7 bases align to TRBD1. Germline assignment: CDR1 LNHDA and CDR2 SQIVND (reference sequence). The V and J ends lost 4 bases and 3 bases, in that order; junction bases with no gene match: 6. The CDR3 loop spans 14 amino acids. The full variable domain, completed using reference TRBV19 and TRBJ2-7, is DGGITQSPKYLFRKEGQNVTLSCEQNLNHDAMYWYRQDPGQGLRLIYYSQIVNDFQKGDIAEGYSVSREKKESFPLTVTSAQKNPTAFYLCASSTRQGGYEQYFGPGTRLTVT.

This chain connects TRBV6-5 to TRBJ1-6, with TRBD1 as a possible D gene (5 bases). V lost 7 bases and J 6 bases, leaving 13 bases between the germline ends. Germline V gene lookup returns CDR1 MNHEY and CDR2 SVGAGI. This CDR3 has 14 residues. The CDR3 DNA sequence: TGTGCCAGCACCCCACTCCAGGGTAATTCACCCCTCCACTTT. It codes for CASTPLQGNSPLHF.

The V call is TRBV2, the J call TRBJ2-3, with 11 bases lining up with TRBD2. The junction had 4 bases not matched to a gene; V was cut back by 4 bases and J by 1 base. Germline CDR1 and CDR2: SNHLY and FYNNEI. There are 16 residues in the CDR3. This chain's CDR3 is CASSVSGGAGTDTQYF. The CDR3 nucleotides are TGTGCCAGCAGTGTTAGCGGGGGGGCAGGCACAGATACGCAGTATTTT.

The chain joins TRBV29-1 to TRBJ2-3; tentatively, D is TRBD1 (6 bases). CDR3 length equals 13 residues. Germline assignment: CDR1 SQVTM and CDR2 ANQGSEA. The V gene lost 2 bases and the J gene lost 2 bases, with 8 bases spanning the gap. DNA for the CDR3: TGCAGCGTTGAACAGGGGATCACAGATACGCAGTATTTT. This codes for CSVEQGITDTQYF.

The chain is built from TRBV6-4 and TRBJ2-1; 9 nucleotides line up with TRBD2. V lost 0 bases and J lost 5; bases outside the gene matches: 5. CDR1 is MRHNA, CDR2 SNTAGT, per germline. This CDR3 has 16 residues. The DNA of the CDR3 is TGTGCCAGCAGTGACTCAGTTAGCGGGGGCCACAATGAGCAGTTCTTC. It encodes CASSDSVSGGHNEQFF.

The genes are TRBV30 and TRBJ1-2; D gene uncertain. Germline CDR1 GTSNPN, CDR2 SVGIG (reference sequence). The CDR3 is 12 residues long. V shed 0 bases and J shed 8 bases, with 10 bases lying between them. The DNA for the CDR3 is TGTGCCTGGAGTGTAGCCCATGAGGGCTACACCTTC. It translates to CAWSVAHEGYTF.

The chain joins TRBV11-1 to TRBJ1-2; D unresolved. The CDR3 length is 12 residues. The V gene's germline CDR1 is SGHAT and CDR2 FQDESV (reference sequence). The ends were cut back, 4 bases at V and 7 bases at J, with 10 bases in the middle. For the CDR3, the DNA is TGTGCCAGCAGCTCGGGGTTTGGTGGCTACACCTTC. Its translation is CASSSGFGGYTF.

The chain uses TRBV29-1 and TRBJ2-7; possibly TRBD1 for D (5 bases). V lost 5 bases and J 4 bases, leaving 9 bases between the germline ends. Germline lookup yields CDR1 SQVTM and CDR2 ANQGSEA. The CDR3 covers 11 residues. CDR3: CSVLKGYEQYF. The CDR3 DNA follows: TGCAGCGTTCTCAAGGGGTACGAGCAGTACTTC.